Only one count was recorded for the clone carrying this T cell receptor beta chain. Trimming stripped 1 base from V and 0 bases from J, with 9 bases between. CDR3 length equals 15 residues. CDR1 and CDR2 (germline): SEHNR, FQNEAQ (reference sequence). Sequenced by immunoSEQ multiplex PCR; TCRdb stores in-frame clones only, minus some. The table includes some 37,000 clones, about 90% detected once. The data originate from a study of T cell changes during pregnancy in multiple sclerosis. The source material was CD8+ T cells from peripheral blood mononuclear cells, sampled after pregnancy. This clonotype originated in a female donor with multiple sclerosis, enrolled in a pregnancy study. The V and J genes are TRBV7-9 and TRBJ1-1; tentatively, D is TRBD1 (5 bases). The CDR3 here is CASSLGPGLNTEAFF. The CDR3 region has the DNA TGTGCCAGCAGCTTAGGCCCAGGGTTGAACACTGAAGCTTTCTTT.